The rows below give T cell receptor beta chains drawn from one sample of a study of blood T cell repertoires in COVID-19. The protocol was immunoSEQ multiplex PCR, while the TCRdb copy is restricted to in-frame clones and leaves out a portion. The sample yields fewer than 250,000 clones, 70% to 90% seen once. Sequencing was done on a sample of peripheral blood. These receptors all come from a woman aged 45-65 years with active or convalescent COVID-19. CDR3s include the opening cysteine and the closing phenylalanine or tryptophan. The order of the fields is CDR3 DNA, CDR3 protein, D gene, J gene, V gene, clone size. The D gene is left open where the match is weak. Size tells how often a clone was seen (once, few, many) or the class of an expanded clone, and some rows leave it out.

cdr3_nt: TGTGCCAGCAGACGGGGAGGGGCTCCCTATGGCTACACCTTC
cdr3_aa: CASRRGGAPYGYTF
d_call: .
j_call: TRBJ1-2
v_call: TRBV7-2
clone_size: .

cdr3_nt: TGCGCCAGCACCTATGGCAGCTCAGGGGGCACAGATACGCAGTATTTT
cdr3_aa: CASTYGSSGGTDTQYF
d_call: .
j_call: TRBJ2-3
v_call: TRBV5-1
clone_size: .

cdr3_nt: TGTGCCAGCAGCTTTCGGACTAGCGGGTTCGAGCAGTACTTC
cdr3_aa: CASSFRTSGFEQYF
d_call: TRBD2
j_call: TRBJ2-7
v_call: TRBV7-2
clone_size: .

cdr3_nt: TGTGCCAGCAGCTTAGGTTTCCAGGGGGGCCTGAACACTGAAGCTTTCTTT
cdr3_aa: CASSLGFQGGLNTEAFF
d_call: TRBD1
j_call: TRBJ1-1
v_call: TRBV13
clone_size: .

cdr3_nt: TGTGCCACCCAAGCACAGGGATCGTCCTACGAGCAGTACTTC
cdr3_aa: CATQAQGSSYEQYF
d_call: .
j_call: TRBJ2-7
v_call: TRBV24-1
clone_size: once

cdr3_nt: TGTGCCAGTAAACAGCGGGAGAACCTCGCCGGGGAGCTGTTTTTT
cdr3_aa: CASKQRENLAGELFF
d_call: TRBD2
j_call: TRBJ2-2
v_call: TRBV19
clone_size: few

cdr3_nt: TGTGCCAGCAACGAGGGAATCAACTATGGCTACACCTTC
cdr3_aa: CASNEGINYGYTF
d_call: .
j_call: TRBJ1-2
v_call: TRBV28
clone_size: .

cdr3_nt: TGTGCCAGCAGCTTGCGGCCGGGGACAGATACGCAGTATTTT
cdr3_aa: CASSLRPGTDTQYF
d_call: .
j_call: TRBJ2-3
v_call: TRBV5-4
clone_size: .

cdr3_nt: TGCGCCAGCAGCTCCGATAGCGGCTACAATGAGCAGTTCTTC
cdr3_aa: CASSSDSGYNEQFF
d_call: .
j_call: TRBJ2-1
v_call: TRBV5-1
clone_size: .

cdr3_nt: TGCGCCAGCAGCTTGGGGCAGGCAACTAATGAAAAACTGTTTTTT
cdr3_aa: CASSLGQATNEKLFF
d_call: .
j_call: TRBJ1-4
v_call: TRBV5-1
clone_size: once

cdr3_nt: TGTGCCAGCAGTGAAGCCCCCCCCAGGATCTACGAGCAGTACTTC
cdr3_aa: CASSEAPPRIYEQYF
d_call: .
j_call: TRBJ2-7
v_call: TRBV6-1
clone_size: .

cdr3_nt: TGTGCCAGTAGCGACAGGGGATCCTACGAGCAGTACTTC
cdr3_aa: CASSDRGSYEQYF
d_call: TRBD1
j_call: TRBJ2-7
v_call: TRBV19
clone_size: .

cdr3_nt: TGTGCCAGTAGGGGATATAGCTCCTACAATGAGCAGTTCTTC
cdr3_aa: CASRGYSSYNEQFF
d_call: .
j_call: TRBJ2-1
v_call: TRBV6-5
clone_size: once

cdr3_nt: TGTGCCAGCAGTTTAGGGACACCCTCCTCCTACGAGCAGTACTTC
cdr3_aa: CASSLGTPSSYEQYF
d_call: .
j_call: TRBJ2-7
v_call: TRBV28
clone_size: .

cdr3_nt: TGTGCCAGCAGGCCACAGGGGGCGGCAGCTTTCTTT
cdr3_aa: CASRPQGAAAFF
d_call: TRBD1
j_call: TRBJ1-1
v_call: TRBV5-8
clone_size: .

cdr3_nt: TGTGCCAGCAGCTTTGTGGGACAGGGGAATGAAAAACTGTTTTTT
cdr3_aa: CASSFVGQGNEKLFF
d_call: TRBD1
j_call: TRBJ1-4
v_call: TRBV5-6
clone_size: .

cdr3_nt: TGTGCCAGCAGTTACGAGGGGGTCGGAACTAATGAAAAACTGTTTTTT
cdr3_aa: CASSYEGVGTNEKLFF
d_call: .
j_call: TRBJ1-4
v_call: TRBV6-5
clone_size: .

cdr3_nt: TGTGCCAGTAGTCCTAGAAGACTAGCGGGAGGCGGAGAGACCCAGTACTTC
cdr3_aa: CASSPRRLAGGGETQYF
d_call: TRBD2
j_call: TRBJ2-5
v_call: TRBV19
clone_size: few

cdr3_nt: TGTGCCAGCAGCCCCAATTCAGGGGGAATCGAAAAACTGTTTTTT
cdr3_aa: CASSPNSGGIEKLFF
d_call: TRBD1
j_call: TRBJ1-4
v_call: TRBV7-9
clone_size: few

cdr3_nt: TGTGCCAGCATCTCTGAGGTAGCGGGAGGCTGGAATGAGCAGTTCTTC
cdr3_aa: CASISEVAGGWNEQFF
d_call: TRBD2
j_call: TRBJ2-1
v_call: TRBV7-9
clone_size: .

cdr3_nt: TGCGCCAGCAAACCCGGGTTCGGAAACACTGAAGCTTTCTTT
cdr3_aa: CASKPGFGNTEAFF
d_call: .
j_call: TRBJ1-1
v_call: TRBV5-1
clone_size: .

cdr3_nt: TGTGCCAGCTCACCGTGGAGGGAATCTGGAAACACCATATATTTT
cdr3_aa: CASSPWRESGNTIYF
d_call: .
j_call: TRBJ1-3
v_call: TRBV18
clone_size: .

cdr3_nt: TGTGCCAGTACCCAGGGTGGCAGGGGGAAAGCAGATACGCAGTATTTT
cdr3_aa: CASTQGGRGKADTQYF
d_call: TRBD1
j_call: TRBJ2-3
v_call: TRBV19
clone_size: .

cdr3_nt: TGTGCCAGCAGTTACTCAAGGTTACGTGGGAGAGCTTTCTTT
cdr3_aa: CASSYSRLRGRAFF
d_call: .
j_call: TRBJ1-1
v_call: TRBV6-5
clone_size: .

cdr3_nt: TGTGCCAGCAGGGGACCAGGGGCTGGTTCCTACGAGCAGTACTTC
cdr3_aa: CASRGPGAGSYEQYF
d_call: .
j_call: TRBJ2-7
v_call: TRBV28
clone_size: .

cdr3_nt: TGTGCCAGCAGCCTTGATTACAGGGGTATGACTGAAGCTTTCTTT
cdr3_aa: CASSLDYRGMTEAFF
d_call: TRBD1
j_call: TRBJ1-1
v_call: TRBV3-1/TRBV3-2
clone_size: .

cdr3_nt: TGTGCCAGTAGGGAGCCCAGGGGCTTCAACTATGGCTACACCTTC
cdr3_aa: CASREPRGFNYGYTF
d_call: .
j_call: TRBJ1-2
v_call: TRBV19
clone_size: .

cdr3_nt: TGTGCCAGCAGCCAATACCGGGACTACCAAGAGACCCAGTACTTC
cdr3_aa: CASSQYRDYQETQYF
d_call: .
j_call: TRBJ2-5
v_call: TRBV7-9
clone_size: .

cdr3_nt: TGTGCCAGCAGCTCCGGACAGCAAGAGACCCAGTACTTC
cdr3_aa: CASSSGQQETQYF
d_call: .
j_call: TRBJ2-5
v_call: TRBV7-9
clone_size: once

cdr3_nt: TGTGCCAGCGGGGGGGAAAATCAGCCCCAGCATTTT
cdr3_aa: CASGGENQPQHF
d_call: .
j_call: TRBJ1-5
v_call: TRBV9
clone_size: .

cdr3_nt: TGTGCCAGCACTGCCGGACAAGACACTGAAGCTTTCTTT
cdr3_aa: CASTAGQDTEAFF
d_call: .
j_call: TRBJ1-1
v_call: TRBV6-5
clone_size: .

cdr3_nt: TGTGCCAGCAGTTTGGGTGGGCCATACGAGCAGTACTTC
cdr3_aa: CASSLGGPYEQYF
d_call: .
j_call: TRBJ2-7
v_call: TRBV28
clone_size: .

cdr3_nt: TGTGCCAGCTCACTACAGGGGAGGAATCAGCCCCAGCATTTT
cdr3_aa: CASSLQGRNQPQHF
d_call: TRBD1
j_call: TRBJ1-5
v_call: TRBV18
clone_size: .

cdr3_nt: TGTGCCAGCAGTGCGTTAAGGGGGCGCAACACCGGGGAGCTGTTTTTT
cdr3_aa: CASSALRGRNTGELFF
d_call: TRBD1
j_call: TRBJ2-2
v_call: TRBV6-1
clone_size: .

cdr3_nt: TGTGCCAGCAGCTGGCGGGACGCTCAGAACTCTGGAAACACCATATATTTT
cdr3_aa: CASSWRDAQNSGNTIYF
d_call: .
j_call: TRBJ1-3
v_call: TRBV5-5
clone_size: .

cdr3_nt: TGCGCCAGCAGTCCGGGTTGGTCAAGTAGCAATCAGCCCCAGCATTTT
cdr3_aa: CASSPGWSSSNQPQHF
d_call: .
j_call: TRBJ1-5
v_call: TRBV5-1
clone_size: .

cdr3_nt: TGTGCCAGCACCCGGGACAGTCTACCCAATCAGCCCCAGCATTTT
cdr3_aa: CASTRDSLPNQPQHF
d_call: TRBD1
j_call: TRBJ1-5
v_call: TRBV28
clone_size: .

cdr3_nt: TGTGCCAGCAGTTATTACCGGGGGAGGACAGATACGCAGTATTTT
cdr3_aa: CASSYYRGRTDTQYF
d_call: .
j_call: TRBJ2-3
v_call: TRBV6-5
clone_size: .

cdr3_nt: TGCGCCAGCAGCTGGGGACAGCCTAATGAAAAACTGTTTTTT
cdr3_aa: CASSWGQPNEKLFF
d_call: TRBD1
j_call: TRBJ1-4
v_call: TRBV5-1
clone_size: .

cdr3_nt: TGTGCCAGCACCCTTAAAGCCAGCGGAGATACGCAGTATTTT
cdr3_aa: CASTLKASGDTQYF
d_call: .
j_call: TRBJ2-3
v_call: TRBV7-2
clone_size: .

cdr3_nt: TGTGCCAGCAGCCAAGATCGGGCAGGGAAGTACACTGAAGCTTTCTTT
cdr3_aa: CASSQDRAGKYTEAFF
d_call: .
j_call: TRBJ1-1
v_call: TRBV3-1/TRBV3-2
clone_size: .

cdr3_nt: TGTGCCAGCAGTGAAGAGGGAGGGGCCTATGGCTACACCTTC
cdr3_aa: CASSEEGGAYGYTF
d_call: .
j_call: TRBJ1-2
v_call: TRBV6-1
clone_size: .

cdr3_nt: TGTGCCAGCAGTTCTAGCGGGGGGGCCGGCGGGGAGCTGTTTTTT
cdr3_aa: CASSSSGGAGGELFF
d_call: TRBD2
j_call: TRBJ2-2
v_call: TRBV28
clone_size: .

cdr3_nt: TGTGCCAGCAGACAGGGGGCGGGTCAGCCCCAGCATTTT
cdr3_aa: CASRQGAGQPQHF
d_call: TRBD1
j_call: TRBJ1-5
v_call: TRBV12-3/TRBV12-4
clone_size: .

cdr3_nt: TGTGCCACCAGCGGCGGGAGTGGCTACACCTTC
cdr3_aa: CATSGGSGYTF
d_call: .
j_call: TRBJ1-2
v_call: TRBV15
clone_size: .

cdr3_nt: TGTGCCAGCGAACCAGGTTTGGGTCAGCCCCAGCATTTT
cdr3_aa: CASEPGLGQPQHF
d_call: .
j_call: TRBJ1-5
v_call: TRBV2
clone_size: .

cdr3_nt: TGTGCCAGCAAAGCCTCTAGCGGCCAAACCTACAATGAGCAGTTCTTC
cdr3_aa: CASKASSGQTYNEQFF
d_call: TRBD2
j_call: TRBJ2-1
v_call: TRBV27
clone_size: .

cdr3_nt: TGTGCCAGCAGGCCGGGCGGGGGGGGTTCAGAGACCCAGTACTTC
cdr3_aa: CASRPGGGGSETQYF
d_call: TRBD2
j_call: TRBJ2-5
v_call: TRBV27
clone_size: .

cdr3_nt: TGCGCCAGCAGCTTGGATCCAGCCGGGGAGCTGTTTTTT
cdr3_aa: CASSLDPAGELFF
d_call: .
j_call: TRBJ2-2
v_call: TRBV5-1
clone_size: .